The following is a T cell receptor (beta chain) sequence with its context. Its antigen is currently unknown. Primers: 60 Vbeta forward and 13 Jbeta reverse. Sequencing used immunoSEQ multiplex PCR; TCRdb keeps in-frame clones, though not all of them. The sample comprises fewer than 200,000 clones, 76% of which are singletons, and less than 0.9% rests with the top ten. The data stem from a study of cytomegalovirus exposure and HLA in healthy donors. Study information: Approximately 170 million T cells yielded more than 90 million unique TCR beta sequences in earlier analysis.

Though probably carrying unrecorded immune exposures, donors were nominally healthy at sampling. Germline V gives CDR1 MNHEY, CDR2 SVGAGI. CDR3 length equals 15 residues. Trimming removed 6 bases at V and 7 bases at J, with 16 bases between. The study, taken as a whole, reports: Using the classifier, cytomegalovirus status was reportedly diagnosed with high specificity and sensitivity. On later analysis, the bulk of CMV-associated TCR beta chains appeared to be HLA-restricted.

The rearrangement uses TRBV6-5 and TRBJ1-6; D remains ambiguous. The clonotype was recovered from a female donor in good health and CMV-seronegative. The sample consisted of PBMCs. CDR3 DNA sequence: TGTGCCAGCAGATCGCGAGAGGGCGAAAATTCACCCCTCCACTTT. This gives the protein CASRSREGENSPLHF.